Below, one T cell receptor (beta chain) is given with its context. Seattle researchers signed up patients amid active infection and tracked them longitudinally. The data were taken from a study of blood T cell repertoires in COVID-19. Across the whole study: COVID-19 samples from acute and convalescent phases originated in the United States, Italy and Spain.

In the original workflow: Amplified reference gene primers provided the basis for estimating nucleated cell counts. Sequenced by immunoSEQ multiplex PCR; TCRdb stores in-frame clones only, minus some. That table gives V, J and clone size, and the DNA gave D and trimming. The profile shows about 300,000 clones, about 91% of them singletons. CDR3 length: 14 amino acids. With V trimmed by 5 bases and J by 6 bases, 8 bases remained unmatched. Germline V gene sequence: CDR1 SGHTA, CDR2 FQGNSA. V usage is TRBV7-2 and J usage is TRBJ1-2; 8 bases line up with TRBD1. The sequence was obtained from a woman between 25 and 40 years old with COVID-19, enrolled during active disease. Input material: peripheral blood. CDR3 sequence: CASSIRTGNDGYTF. As DNA, the CDR3 is TGTGCCAGCAGCATAAGGACAGGGAACGATGGCTACACCTTC.